The 16 T cell receptor beta chains in this list originate from one sample, sequenced in a study of cytotoxic CD8 clonotypes in ibrutinib-treated CLL. Some clones are missing from TCRdb's copy, which holds only in-frame ones; the method was immunoSEQ multiplex PCR. The sample gives fewer than 35,000 clones, 57% of which show up once; about 4.9% is in the top ten. This specimen was PBMCs, taken before ibrutinib treatment. These receptors were taken from a human donor with chronic lymphocytic leukemia.

This clone was detected a few times. The CDR3 reads CASSRQGGGNQPQHF. For the CDR3, the DNA is TGTGCCAGCAGTCGTCAGGGGGGCGGCAATCAGCCCCAGCATTTT. V gene TRBV6-6 combines with J gene TRBJ1-5, with 7 bases aligning to TRBD1. Germline values: CDR1 MNHNY, CDR2 SVGAGI (reference sequence). The CDR3 is 15 residues long. V gave up 5 bases and J gave up 2 bases; unmatched junction bases: 6.

The rearrangement links TRBV7-3 to TRBJ2-3; no reliable D call. Trimming removed 1 base at V and 1 base at J, with 6 bases between. The CDR3 totals 14 residues. The germline gives CDR1 SGHTA, CDR2 FQGTGA. The CDR3 is CASSLSGGTDTQYF. For the CDR3, the DNA is TGTGCCAGCAGCTTAAGTGGGGGCACAGATACGCAGTATTTT.

The chain is built from TRBV6-5 and TRBJ1-2; 8 bases map to TRBD1. V was clipped by 2 bases and J by 3 bases; unmatched bases: 2. CDR1 is MNHEY, CDR2 SVGAGI, per germline. The CDR3 sequence is 14 residues long. Here the CDR3 DNA reads TGTGCCAGCAGTTACACAGGGGGGGACTATGGCTACACCTTC. Residues: CASSYTGGDYGYTF.

V gene TRBV19 combines with J gene TRBJ1-5; 8 bases agree with TRBD1. The germline V gene encodes CDR1 LNHDA and CDR2 SQIVND (reference sequence). The CDR3 consists of 15 residues. Trimming took 7 bases from V and 5 from J; bases not matched to a gene: 10. The CDR3 sequence: CASTKRPGGDQPQHF. CDR3 DNA: TGTGCCAGTACCAAAAGGCCAGGGGGCGATCAGCCCCAGCATTTT. Together with reference TRBV19 and TRBJ1-5, the CDR3 gives the full variable domain: DGGITQSPKYLFRKEGQNVTLSCEQNLNHDAMYWYRQDPGQGLRLIYYSQIVNDFQKGDIAEGYSVSREKKESFPLTVTSAQKNPTAFYLCASTKRPGGDQPQHFGDGTRLSIL.

This clone has only a few counts. The chain is built from TRBV29-1 and TRBJ1-2; D is possibly TRBD1 (5 bases). Germline V lookup: CDR1 SQVTM, CDR2 ANQGSEA. The V and J ends lost 5 bases and 4 bases respectively, with 11 bases between them. CDR3 length equals 12 residues. CDR3 sequence: CSVSRGTYGYTF. The CDR3 DNA follows: TGCAGCGTTTCTAGGGGAACCTATGGCTACACCTTC.

This sequence joins TRBV5-1 and TRBJ2-3; 8 bases agree with TRBD1. Trimming at V came to 4 bases and at J to 6 bases, leaving 13 bases not matched to a gene. Germline V gene sequence: CDR1 SGHRS, CDR2 YFSETQ. The CDR3 spans 16 residues. The CDR3 region is CASSTTLRGLSDTQYF. DNA for the CDR3: TGCGCCAGCAGCACCACCCTCAGGGGGCTAAGCGATACGCAGTATTTT.

V and J are TRBV4-1 and TRBJ1-3, with 8 bases lining up with TRBD1. Germline CDR1 MGHRA, CDR2 YSYEKL. V shed 4 bases and J 11 bases; nucleotides not matched to a gene: 13. This CDR3 is built from 15 residues. CDR3 amino acids: CASSRPQGGRLSIYF. The CDR3 nucleotides are TGCGCCAGCAGCCGACCACAGGGGGGTAGACTCTCCATATATTTT.

The chain joins TRBV7-2 to TRBJ2-7; D call uncertain. CDR3 length: 13 residues. Germline lookup yields CDR1 SGHTA and CDR2 FQGNSA. V shed 7 bases and J shed 4 bases, with 14 bases lying between them. The CDR3: CASTLHNKYEQYF. The DNA of the CDR3 is TGTGCCAGCACCCTCCATAATAAATACGAGCAGTACTTC.

V usage is TRBV6-6 and J usage is TRBJ1-2; 8 positions match TRBD1. From germline, CDR1 is MNHNY and CDR2 SVGAGI (reference sequence). After removal of 0 bases from V and 8 bases from J, the junction contained 11 bases not matched to a gene. CDR3 length: 16 amino acids. The CDR3 reads CASSYSNSGGAGGYTF. The DNA of the CDR3 is TGTGCCAGCAGTTACTCTAACTCAGGGGGCGCGGGAGGCTACACCTTC.

V and J are TRBV27 and TRBJ2-3; D not resolved. Trimming left V 1 base short and J 2 bases short, with 16 bases between. The CDR3 covers 17 residues. The V gene's germline CDR1 is MNHEY and CDR2 SMNVEV (reference sequence). The CDR3 bases are TGTGCCAGCAGTTTATACCCCCTCCCCGGATACACAGATACGCAGTATTTT. It is translated as CASSLYPLPGYTDTQYF.

This clone is a singleton in its sample. This sequence joins TRBV4-1 and TRBJ1-1; 7 bases fit TRBD1. The CDR3 sequence is 17 residues long. Germline V gene lookup returns CDR1 MGHRA and CDR2 YSYEKL. The V and J ends lost 1 base and 8 bases, in that order; junction bases with no gene match: 16. The DNA for the CDR3 is TGCGCCAGCAGCCAAGGTCGGCTGACAGGGAATAGTTTAGAAGCTTTCTTT. It encodes CASSQGRLTGNSLEAFF.

The chain couples TRBV4-2 to TRBJ1-1, with D unclear. Between the trimmed V and J ends, which lost 1 base and 0 bases, there was a span of 6 bases. The length of the CDR3 is 14 residues. The germline CDR1 and CDR2 sequences are LGHNA and YNFKEQ. CDR3 residues: CASSQVDLNTEAFF. As DNA, the CDR3 is TGTGCCAGCAGCCAAGTTGATTTGAACACTGAAGCTTTCTTT.

The chain carries TRBV28 and TRBJ2-7, with TRBD2 matching over 11 bases. The V and J ends lost 4 bases and 2 bases, in that order; junction bases with no gene match: 4. CDR1 and CDR2 (germline): MDHEN, SYDVKM. CDR3 length: 15 residues. The CDR3 reads CASSSWTSGPYEQYF. CDR3 DNA sequence: TGTGCCAGCAGTTCCTGGACTAGCGGGCCCTACGAGCAGTACTTC.

In this sample, this clone is medium-sized. In the same sample, other DNA sequences code for this CDR3. The J gene is TRBJ2-7, the V gene TRBV7-8; TRBD2 is a possible D gene (5 bases). The germline V gene has CDR1 SGHVS and CDR2 FQNEAQ. This CDR3 contains 15 residues. Trimming pared 3 bases from V and 0 bases from J, leaving 12 bases between. As DNA, the CDR3 is TGTGCCAGCAGCTTCCCGGCGGGCGGCTCCTACGAGCAGTACTTC. It encodes CASSFPAGGSYEQYF.

In this sample, this clone turned up once. The V gene is TRBV28, the J gene TRBJ2-1; 7 bases align to TRBD2. The CDR3 extends over 13 amino acids. The V gene end was trimmed by 5 bases and the J gene end by 4 bases; junction bases not matched to a gene: 2. CDR1 is MDHEN, CDR2 SYDVKM, per germline. CDR3 protein: CASSTSVYNEQFF. The CDR3 nucleotides read TGTGCCAGCAGTACTAGCGTATACAATGAGCAGTTCTTC.

This chain links TRBV2 with TRBJ1-1; D might be TRBD1 (5 bases). Germline CDR1 and CDR2: SNHLY and FYNNEI. This CDR3 region has 14 residues. The ends were cut back, 3 bases at V and 4 bases at J, with 12 bases in the middle. The CDR3 loop reads CASSEWGLGTEAFF. The CDR3 DNA follows: TGTGCCAGCAGTGAGTGGGGCCTGGGCACTGAAGCTTTCTTT.